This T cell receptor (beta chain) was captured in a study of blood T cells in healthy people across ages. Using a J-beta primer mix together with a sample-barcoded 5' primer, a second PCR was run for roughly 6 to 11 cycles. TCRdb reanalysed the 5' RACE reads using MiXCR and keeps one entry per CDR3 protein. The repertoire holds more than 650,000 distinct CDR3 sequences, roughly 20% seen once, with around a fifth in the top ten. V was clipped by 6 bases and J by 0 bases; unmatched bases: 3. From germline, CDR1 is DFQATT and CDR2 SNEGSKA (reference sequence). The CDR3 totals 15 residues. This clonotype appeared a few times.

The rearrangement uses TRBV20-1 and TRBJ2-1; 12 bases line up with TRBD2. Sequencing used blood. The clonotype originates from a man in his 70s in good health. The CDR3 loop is CSATLAGGSYNEQFF. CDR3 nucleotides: TGCAGTGCGACACTAGCGGGGGGCTCCTACAATGAGCAGTTCTTC.